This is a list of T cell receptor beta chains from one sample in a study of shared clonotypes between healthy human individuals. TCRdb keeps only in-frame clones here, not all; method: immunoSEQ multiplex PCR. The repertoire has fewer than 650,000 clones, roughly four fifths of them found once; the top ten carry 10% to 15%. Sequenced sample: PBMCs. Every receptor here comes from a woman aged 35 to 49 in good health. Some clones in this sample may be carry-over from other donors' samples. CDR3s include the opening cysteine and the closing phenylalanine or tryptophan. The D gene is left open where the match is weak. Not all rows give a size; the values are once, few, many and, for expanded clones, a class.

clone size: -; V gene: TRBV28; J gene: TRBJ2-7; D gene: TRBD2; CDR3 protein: CASSFRGVIAGVTYEQYF; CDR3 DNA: TGTGCCAGCAGCTTTAGGGGGGTTATAGCGGGAGTAACCTACGAGCAGTACTTC
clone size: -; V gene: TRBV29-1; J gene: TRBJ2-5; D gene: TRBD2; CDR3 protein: CSVVLAGASETQYF; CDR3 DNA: TGCAGCGTTGTTCTAGCGGGAGCTTCGGAGACCCAGTACTTC
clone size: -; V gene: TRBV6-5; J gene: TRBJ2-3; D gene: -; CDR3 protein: CASSYSIEGTDTQYF; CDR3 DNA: TGTGCCAGCAGTTACTCGATTGAGGGCACAGATACGCAGTATTTT
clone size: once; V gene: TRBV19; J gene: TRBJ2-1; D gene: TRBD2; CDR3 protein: CASSLRTRINEQFF; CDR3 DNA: TGTGCCAGTAGTCTCCGGACTAGAATCAATGAGCAGTTCTTC
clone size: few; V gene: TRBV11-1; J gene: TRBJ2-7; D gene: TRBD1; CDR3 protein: CASSTPFWDRGDEQYF; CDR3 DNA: TGTGCCAGCAGCACTCCGTTCTGGGACAGGGGGGATGAGCAGTACTTC
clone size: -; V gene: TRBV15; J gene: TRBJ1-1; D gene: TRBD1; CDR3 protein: CATSRGTEEAFF; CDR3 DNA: TGTGCCACCAGCAGGGGGACAGAGGAAGCTTTCTTT
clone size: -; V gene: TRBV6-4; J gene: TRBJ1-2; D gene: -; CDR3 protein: CVSSDSPRTGYTF; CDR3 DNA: TGTGTCAGCAGTGACTCGCCCCGGACAGGCTACACCTTC
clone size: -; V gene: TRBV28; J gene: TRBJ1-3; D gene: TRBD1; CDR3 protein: CASSSPRGGQGFRGDTIYF; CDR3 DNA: TGTGCCAGCAGCTCTCCCAGGGGGGGACAGGGCTTTCGAGGGGACACCATATATTTT
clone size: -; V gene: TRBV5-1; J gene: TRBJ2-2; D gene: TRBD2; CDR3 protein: CASSLGLAVGELFF; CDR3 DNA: TGCGCCAGCAGCTTGGGGCTAGCGGTCGGGGAGCTGTTTTTT
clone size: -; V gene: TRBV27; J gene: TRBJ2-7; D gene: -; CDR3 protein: CARGPLLAISSYEQYF; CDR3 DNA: TGTGCCAGGGGACCCCTCCTAGCGATTAGCTCCTACGAGCAGTACTTC
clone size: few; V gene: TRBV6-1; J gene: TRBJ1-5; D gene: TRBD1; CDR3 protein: CASRLDRLQPQHF; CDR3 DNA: TGTGCCAGCAGATTGGACAGGCTCCAGCCCCAGCATTTT
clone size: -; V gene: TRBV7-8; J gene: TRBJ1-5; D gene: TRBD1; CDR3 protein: CASNTRGGRSNQPQHF; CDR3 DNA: TGTGCCAGCAACACCAGGGGGGGGCGAAGCAATCAGCCCCAGCATTTT
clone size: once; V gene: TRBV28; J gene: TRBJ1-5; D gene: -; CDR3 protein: CASGGASQPQHF; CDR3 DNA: TGTGCCAGCGGGGGGGCGAGTCAGCCCCAGCATTTT
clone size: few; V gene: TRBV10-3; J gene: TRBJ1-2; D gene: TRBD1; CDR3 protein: CAIQQGAGSYGYTF; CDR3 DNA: TGTGCCATCCAGCAGGGGGCAGGCAGCTATGGCTACACCTTC
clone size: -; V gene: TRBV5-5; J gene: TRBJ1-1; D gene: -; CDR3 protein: CASSRTGWVTEAFF; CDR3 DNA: TGTGCCAGCAGCAGGACTGGGTGGGTCACTGAAGCTTTCTTT
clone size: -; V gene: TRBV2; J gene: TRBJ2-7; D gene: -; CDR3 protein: CASSEAGGAHYEQYF; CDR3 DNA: TGTGCCAGCAGTGAAGCTGGGGGGGCGCATTACGAGCAGTACTTC
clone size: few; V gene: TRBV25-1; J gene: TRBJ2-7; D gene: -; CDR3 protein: CASSVGHITYEQYF; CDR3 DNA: TGTGCCAGCAGTGTCGGACATATAACCTACGAGCAGTACTTC
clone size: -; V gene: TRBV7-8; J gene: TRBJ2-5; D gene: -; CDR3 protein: CASSPVLYQETQYF; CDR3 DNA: TGTGCCAGCAGCCCAGTTTTGTACCAAGAGACCCAGTACTTC
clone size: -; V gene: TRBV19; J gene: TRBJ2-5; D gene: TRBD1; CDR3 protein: CASSGRGPQYF; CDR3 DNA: TGTGCCAGTAGTGGTAGGGGGCCCCAGTACTTC
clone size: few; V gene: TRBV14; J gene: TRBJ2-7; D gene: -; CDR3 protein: CASSQTSYEQYF; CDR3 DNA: TGTGCCAGCAGCCAGACCTCCTACGAGCAGTACTTC
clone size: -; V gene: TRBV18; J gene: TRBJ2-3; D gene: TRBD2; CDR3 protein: CASSPGLAGDTQYF; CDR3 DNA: TGTGCCAGCTCACCGGGACTAGCGGGAGACACGCAGTATTTT
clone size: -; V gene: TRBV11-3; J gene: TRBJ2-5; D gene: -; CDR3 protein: CASSPPPAAETQYF; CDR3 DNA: TGTGCCAGCAGCCCGCCACCGGCGGCAGAGACCCAGTACTTC
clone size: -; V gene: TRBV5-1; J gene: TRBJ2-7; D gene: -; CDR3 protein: CASSLETNTPEQYF; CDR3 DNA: TGCGCCAGCAGCTTGGAGACCAACACCCCCGAGCAGTACTTC
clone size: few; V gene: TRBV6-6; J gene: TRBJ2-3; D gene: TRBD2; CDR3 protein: CASSYSLAGRTDTQYF; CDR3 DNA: TGTGCCAGCAGTTACTCGCTAGCGGGGCGCACAGATACGCAGTATTTT
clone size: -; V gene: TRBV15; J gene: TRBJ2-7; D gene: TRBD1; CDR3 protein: CATSRDPGTVIYEQYF; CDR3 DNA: TGTGCCACCAGCAGAGATCCCGGGACAGTTATCTACGAGCAGTACTTC
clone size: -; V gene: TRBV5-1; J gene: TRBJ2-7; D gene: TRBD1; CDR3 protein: CASSLGLTGGRGDEQYF; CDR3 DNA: TGCGCCAGCAGCTTGGGCCTAACAGGGGGCCGGGGGGACGAGCAGTACTTC
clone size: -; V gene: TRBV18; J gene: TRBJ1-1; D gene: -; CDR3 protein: CASSPSAGDTEAFF; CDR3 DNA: TGTGCCAGCTCACCTTCGGCAGGGGACACTGAAGCTTTCTTT
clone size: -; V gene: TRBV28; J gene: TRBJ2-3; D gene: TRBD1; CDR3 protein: CASSLSAGGSIDTQYF; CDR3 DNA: TGTGCCAGCAGTTTATCGGCAGGGGGTAGTATAGATACGCAGTATTTT
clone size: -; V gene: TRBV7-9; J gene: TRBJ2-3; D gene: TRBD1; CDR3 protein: CASSTDRGADTQYF; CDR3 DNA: TGTGCCAGCAGCACCGACAGGGGGGCAGATACGCAGTATTTT
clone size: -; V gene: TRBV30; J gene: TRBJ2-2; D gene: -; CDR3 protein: CAWSVGGRGIAGELFF; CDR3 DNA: TGTGCCTGGAGTGTCGGGGGGCGAGGTATCGCCGGGGAGCTGTTTTTT
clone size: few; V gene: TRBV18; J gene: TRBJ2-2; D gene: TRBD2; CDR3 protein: CASSPPAGANTGVLFF; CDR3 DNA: TGTGCCAGCTCACCACCGGCGGGAGCGAACACCGGGGTGCTGTTTTTT
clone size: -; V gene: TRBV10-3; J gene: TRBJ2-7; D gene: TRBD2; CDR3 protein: CAIQAGVASGSPEEQYF; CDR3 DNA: TGTGCCATCCAGGCAGGGGTGGCTAGCGGGAGTCCGGAAGAGCAGTACTTC
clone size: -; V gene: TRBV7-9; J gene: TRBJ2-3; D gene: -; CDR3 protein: CASSSIGTPRPDTQYF; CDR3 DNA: TGTGCCAGCAGCTCGATCGGGACCCCACGCCCAGATACGCAGTATTTT
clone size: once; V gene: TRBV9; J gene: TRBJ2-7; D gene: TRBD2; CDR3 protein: CASSPLGGYSYEQYF; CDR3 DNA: TGTGCCAGCAGCCCCCTGGGAGGGTACTCCTACGAGCAGTACTTC
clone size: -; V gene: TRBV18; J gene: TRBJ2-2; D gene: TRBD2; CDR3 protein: CASSARPSGRHTGELFF; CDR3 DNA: TGTGCCAGCTCCGCCCGACCCAGCGGGAGGCACACCGGGGAGCTGTTTTTT
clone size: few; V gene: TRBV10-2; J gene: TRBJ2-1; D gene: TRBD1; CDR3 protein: CASSGSDRGLDEQFF; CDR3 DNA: TGCGCCAGCAGTGGTTCAGACAGGGGCTTAGATGAGCAGTTCTTC